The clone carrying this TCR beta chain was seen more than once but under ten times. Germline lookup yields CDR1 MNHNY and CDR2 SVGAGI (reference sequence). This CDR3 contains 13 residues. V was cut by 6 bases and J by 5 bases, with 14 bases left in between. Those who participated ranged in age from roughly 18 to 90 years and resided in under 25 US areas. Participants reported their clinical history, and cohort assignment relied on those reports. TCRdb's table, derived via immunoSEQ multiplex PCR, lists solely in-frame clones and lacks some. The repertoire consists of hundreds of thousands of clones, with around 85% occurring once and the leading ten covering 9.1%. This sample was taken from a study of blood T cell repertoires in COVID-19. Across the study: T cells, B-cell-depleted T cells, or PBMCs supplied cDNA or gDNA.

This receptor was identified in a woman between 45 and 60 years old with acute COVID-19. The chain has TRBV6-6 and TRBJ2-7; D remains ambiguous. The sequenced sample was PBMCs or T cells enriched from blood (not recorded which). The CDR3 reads CASSWSTANEQYF. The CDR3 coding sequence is TGTGCCAGCAGCTGGAGTACGGCTAACGAGCAGTACTTC.